These T cell receptor beta chains were read from a single sample in a study of blood T cell repertoires in COVID-19. Repertoires were generated with immunoSEQ multiplex PCR, while TCRdb's copy carries only in-frame clones and drops some. The profile shows 50,000 to 55,000 clones, more than 75% of them singletons. The specimen sequenced was peripheral blood. These receptors were obtained from a human donor with active COVID-19. The donor label of this sample is uncertain. Each CDR3 is given with its conserved first and last residue. The order of the fields is D gene, clone size, V gene, J gene, CDR3 protein, CDR3 DNA. A D gene is named only where the DNA matches it firmly. Clone sizes are given selectively: once, few, many, or a class where the clone is expanded.

>NA|NA|TRBV20-1|TRBJ2-7
CSASPAGVNTYEQYF
TGCAGTGCTAGTCCCGCCGGAGTCAACACCTACGAGCAGTACTTC
>TRBD2|NA|TRBV19|TRBJ2-6
CASIAGGSGANVLTF
TGTGCCAGCATAGCGGGGGGCTCTGGGGCCAACGTCCTGACTTTC
>TRBD1|NA|TRBV5-5|TRBJ2-7
CASSWGTGTYEQYF
TGTGCCAGCAGCTGGGGGACAGGAACCTACGAGCAGTACTTC
>NA|NA|TRBV4-3|TRBJ1-2
CASSHGQHYGYTF
TGCGCCAGCAGCCACGGACAGCACTATGGCTACACCTTC
>NA|NA|TRBV4-2|TRBJ2-1
CASSQDGFRGGEQFF
TGTGCCAGCAGCCAAGATGGGTTCCGGGGAGGTGAGCAGTTCTTC
>NA|NA|TRBV18|TRBJ2-1
CASSPGVSGSSHNEQFF
TGTGCCAGCTCACCAGGGGTTAGCGGAAGCTCCCACAATGAGCAGTTCTTC
>NA|NA|TRBV5-1|TRBJ1-2
CASSLGQSYGYTF
TGCGCCAGCAGCTTGGGGCAGTCCTATGGCTACACCTTC
>NA|NA|TRBV25-1|TRBJ1-1
CASKGVGNTEAFF
TGTGCCAGCAAAGGAGTTGGGAACACTGAAGCTTTCTTT
>TRBD2|NA|TRBV6-2/TRBV6-3|TRBJ2-1
CASSYSTSGGFSYNEQFF
TGTGCCAGCAGTTATTCGACTAGCGGGGGGTTCTCCTACAATGAGCAGTTCTTC
>NA|NA|TRBV2|TRBJ2-5
CASSYDGTFSAGQETQYF
TGTGCCAGCAGTTATGACGGGACATTTTCCGCAGGTCAAGAGACCCAGTACTTC
>NA|NA|TRBV5-5|TRBJ2-2
CASSLGTSTDTGELFF
TGTGCCAGCAGCTTAGGAACTAGCACCGACACCGGGGAGCTGTTTTTT
>TRBD1|NA|TRBV5-1|TRBJ1-1
CASSQIGQGEKAFF
TGCGCCAGCAGCCAAATTGGACAGGGGGAAAAAGCTTTCTTT
>TRBD1|NA|TRBV29-1|TRBJ2-7
CSVTGQGAWEQYF
TGCAGCGTTACGGGACAGGGGGCATGGGAGCAGTACTTC
>TRBD2|NA|TRBV19|TRBJ2-5
CASSIVFEQTSLYETQYF
TGTGCCAGTAGTATAGTTTTTGAGCAGACTAGCTTGTACGAGACCCAGTACTTC
>NA|NA|TRBV12-3/TRBV12-4|TRBJ1-2
CASSLGARSYTF
TGTGCCAGCAGTTTGGGGGCGCGGAGCTACACCTTC
>NA|once|TRBV2|TRBJ1-2
CASSLEGTANYGYTF
TGTGCCAGCAGCCTCGAAGGGACTGCTAACTATGGCTACACCTTC